The following is a T cell receptor (beta chain) sequence with its context. The antigen is not known. This sample stems from a study of molecular identifiers for immune sequencing clone quantification. Germline-derived CDR1 and CDR2 are MNHEY and SMNVEV (reference sequence). The V segment lost 3 bases and the J segment 9 bases; nucleotides outside the gene matches: 19. This CDR3 has 19 residues. TCRdb passed the PCR reads through MiXCR, listing each CDR3 protein once. In the table there are hundreds of thousands of distinct CDR3 sequences, roughly 25% of which are singletons. Each library that profiled naive CD8 cells came from about 20,000 to 1,000,000 sorted cells with 10%, 30% or 50% RNA. Study-wide results and limits: Shared barcodes on identical TCR molecules could underestimate the sizes of highly expanded clones.

The chain joins TRBV27 to TRBJ2-1; 11 bases are a match to TRBD2. Input material: naive CD8+ T cells from blood, with Jurkat cell RNA spiked in. The sample's subset: FACS-sorted CD8+CD4-CCR7+CD45RA+ naive T cells. The receptor comes from a human donor in good health. Some libraries in this study had Jurkat cell RNA spiked in. The CDR3 sequence: CASSFPTGVSGRAVSEQFF. The CDR3 coding sequence is TGTGCCAGCAGTTTTCCGACGGGCGTTAGCGGGAGGGCCGTCTCTGAGCAGTTCTTC.